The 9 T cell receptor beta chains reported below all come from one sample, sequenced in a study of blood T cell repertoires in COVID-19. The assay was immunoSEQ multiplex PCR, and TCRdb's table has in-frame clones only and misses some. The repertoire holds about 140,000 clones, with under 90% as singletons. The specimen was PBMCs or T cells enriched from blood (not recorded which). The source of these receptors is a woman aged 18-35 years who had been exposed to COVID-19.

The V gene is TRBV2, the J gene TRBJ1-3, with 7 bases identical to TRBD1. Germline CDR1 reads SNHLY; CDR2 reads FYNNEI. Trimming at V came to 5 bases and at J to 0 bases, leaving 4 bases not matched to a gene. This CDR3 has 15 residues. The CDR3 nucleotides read TGTGCCAGCAGTCTCAACAGGGGCTCTGGAAACACCATATATTTT. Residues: CASSLNRGSGNTIYF. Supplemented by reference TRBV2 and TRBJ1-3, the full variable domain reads EPEVTQTPSHQVTQMGQEVILRCVPISNHLYFYWYRQILGQKVEFLVSFYNNEISEKSEIFDDQFSVERPDGSNFTLKIRSTKLEDSAMYFCASSLNRGSGNTIYFGEGSWLTVV.

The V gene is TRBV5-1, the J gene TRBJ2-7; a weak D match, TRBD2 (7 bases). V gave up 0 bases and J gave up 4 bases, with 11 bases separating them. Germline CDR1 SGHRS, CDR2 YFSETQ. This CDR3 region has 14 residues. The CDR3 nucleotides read TGCGCCAGCAGCTTGGCTCGGGGGGCGTACGAGCAGTACTTC. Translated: CASSLARGAYEQYF.

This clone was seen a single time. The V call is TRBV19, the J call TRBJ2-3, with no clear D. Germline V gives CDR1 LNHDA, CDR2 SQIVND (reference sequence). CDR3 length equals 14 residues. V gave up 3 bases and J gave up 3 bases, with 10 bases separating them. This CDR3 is CASSIGATTDTQYF. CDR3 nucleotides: TGTGCCAGTAGTATTGGAGCTACGACAGATACGCAGTATTTT.

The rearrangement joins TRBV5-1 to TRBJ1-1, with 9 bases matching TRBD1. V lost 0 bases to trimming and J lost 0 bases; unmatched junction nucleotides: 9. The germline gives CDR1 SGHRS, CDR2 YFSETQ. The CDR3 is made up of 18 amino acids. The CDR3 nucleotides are TGCGCCAGCAGCTTGGGTGTCCGGGGACAGGGAATGAACACTGAAGCTTTCTTT. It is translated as CASSLGVRGQGMNTEAFF.

In DNA, the CDR3 is TGCAGCGTTGATGGGGAGAAGGGTACAGATACGCAGTATTTT. Residues: CSVDGEKGTDTQYF. The chain uses TRBV29-1 and TRBJ2-3; D is possibly TRBD2 (5 bases). This CDR3 contains 14 residues. The V gene's germline CDR1 is SQVTM and CDR2 ANQGSEA. The V end was cut by 3 bases, the J end by 3 bases, with 13 bases between.

The CDR3 nucleotides read TGTGCCAGCAGCTTAGGACTAGCGGGAGGTAACGAGCAGTACTTC. Protein product: CASSLGLAGGNEQYF. This chain uses TRBV11-3 with TRBJ2-7; 13 positions match TRBD2. Looked up from germline, CDR1 is SGHNT and CDR2 is YENEEA. V lost 1 base, J lost 5 bases, and 2 bases stayed unmatched. CDR3 length: 15 amino acids.

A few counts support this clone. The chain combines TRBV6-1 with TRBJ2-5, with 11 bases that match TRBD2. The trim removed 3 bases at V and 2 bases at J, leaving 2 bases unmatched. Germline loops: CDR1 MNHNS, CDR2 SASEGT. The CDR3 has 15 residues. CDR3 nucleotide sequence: TGTGCCAGCAGTGATGGACTAGCGGGTCAAGAGACCCAGTACTTC. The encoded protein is CASSDGLAGQETQYF.

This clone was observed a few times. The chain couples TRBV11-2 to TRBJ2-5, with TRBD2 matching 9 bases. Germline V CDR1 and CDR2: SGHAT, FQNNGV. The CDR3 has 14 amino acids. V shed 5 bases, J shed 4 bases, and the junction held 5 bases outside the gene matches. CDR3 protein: CASSSSGSGETQYF. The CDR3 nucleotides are TGTGCCAGCAGCAGTAGCGGGAGCGGAGAGACCCAGTACTTC.

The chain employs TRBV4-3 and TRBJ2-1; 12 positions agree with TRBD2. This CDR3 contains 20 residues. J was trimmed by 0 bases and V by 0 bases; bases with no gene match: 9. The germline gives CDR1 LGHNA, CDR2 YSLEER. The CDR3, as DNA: TGCGCCAGCAGCCAAGAATACGGACTAGCGGGATTGTCCTCCTACAATGAGCAGTTCTTC. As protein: CASSQEYGLAGLSSYNEQFF.